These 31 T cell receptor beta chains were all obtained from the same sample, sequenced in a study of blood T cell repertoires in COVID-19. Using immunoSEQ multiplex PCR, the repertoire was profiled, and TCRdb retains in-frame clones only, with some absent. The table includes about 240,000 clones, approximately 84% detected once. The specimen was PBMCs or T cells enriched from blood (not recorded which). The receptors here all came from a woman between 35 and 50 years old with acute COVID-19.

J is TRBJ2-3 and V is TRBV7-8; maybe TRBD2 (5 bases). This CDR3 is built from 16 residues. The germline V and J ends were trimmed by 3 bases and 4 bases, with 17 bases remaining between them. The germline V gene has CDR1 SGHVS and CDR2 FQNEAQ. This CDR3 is CASSFLGPEGADTQYF. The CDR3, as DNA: TGTGCCAGCAGCTTCCTTGGACCCGAGGGTGCAGATACGCAGTATTTT.

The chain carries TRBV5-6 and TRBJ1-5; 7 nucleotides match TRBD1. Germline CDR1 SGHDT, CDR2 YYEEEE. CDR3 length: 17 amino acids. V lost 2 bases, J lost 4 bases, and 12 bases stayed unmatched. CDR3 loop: CASSFRPGQWENQPQHF. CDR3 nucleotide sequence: TGTGCCAGCAGCTTCCGACCGGGACAGTGGGAAAATCAGCCCCAGCATTTT.

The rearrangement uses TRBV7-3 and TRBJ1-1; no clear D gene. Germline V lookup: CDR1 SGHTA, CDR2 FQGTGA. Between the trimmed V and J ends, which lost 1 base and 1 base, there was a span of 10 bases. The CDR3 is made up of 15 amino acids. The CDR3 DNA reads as TGTGCCAGCAGCTTAAGCCCCAACAGGAACACTGAAGCTTTCTTT. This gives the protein CASSLSPNRNTEAFF.

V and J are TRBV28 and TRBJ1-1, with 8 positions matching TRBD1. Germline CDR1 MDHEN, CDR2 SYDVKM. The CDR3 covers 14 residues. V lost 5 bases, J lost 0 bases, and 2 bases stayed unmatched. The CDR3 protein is CASSNRGVNTEAFF. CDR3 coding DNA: TGTGCCAGCAGTAACAGGGGGGTGAACACTGAAGCTTTCTTT.

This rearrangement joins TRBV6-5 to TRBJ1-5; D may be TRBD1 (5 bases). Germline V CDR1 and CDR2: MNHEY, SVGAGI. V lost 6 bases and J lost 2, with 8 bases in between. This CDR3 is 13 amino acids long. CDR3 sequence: CASRGRGNQPQHF. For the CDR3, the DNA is TGTGCCAGCAGGGGCAGGGGCAATCAGCCCCAGCATTTT.

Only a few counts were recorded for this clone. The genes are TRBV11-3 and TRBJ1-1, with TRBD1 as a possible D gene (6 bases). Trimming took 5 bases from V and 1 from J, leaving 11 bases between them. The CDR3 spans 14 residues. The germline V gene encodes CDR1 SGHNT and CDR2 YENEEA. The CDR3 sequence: CASSPPGQNTEAFF. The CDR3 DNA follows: TGTGCCAGCAGCCCCCCGGGACAGAACACTGAAGCTTTCTTT.

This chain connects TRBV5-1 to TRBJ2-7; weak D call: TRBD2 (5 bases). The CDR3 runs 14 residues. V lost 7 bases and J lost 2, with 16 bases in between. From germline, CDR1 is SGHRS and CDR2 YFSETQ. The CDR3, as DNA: TGCGCCAGCTGGTTAGCGCGGGTTCCCTACGAGCAGTACTTC. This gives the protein CASWLARVPYEQYF.

CDR3 protein: CASSPRLAGTDTQYF. CDR3 DNA sequence: TGTGCCAGCAGCCCCCGACTAGCGGGAACAGATACGCAGTATTTT. J is TRBJ2-3 and V is TRBV4-2, with TRBD2 identical over 11 bases. The CDR3 sequence is 15 residues long. Trimming cost V 4 bases and J 3 bases; bases outside gene matches: 3. Looked up from germline, CDR1 is LGHNA and CDR2 is YNFKEQ.

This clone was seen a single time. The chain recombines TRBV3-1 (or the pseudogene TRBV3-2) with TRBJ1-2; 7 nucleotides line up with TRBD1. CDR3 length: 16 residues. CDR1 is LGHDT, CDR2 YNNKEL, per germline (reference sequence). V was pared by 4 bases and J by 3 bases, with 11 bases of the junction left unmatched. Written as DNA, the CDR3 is TGTGCCAGCAGCCCGGGAGGGACAGTGAGGGACTATGGCTACACCTTC. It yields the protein CASSPGGTVRDYGYTF.

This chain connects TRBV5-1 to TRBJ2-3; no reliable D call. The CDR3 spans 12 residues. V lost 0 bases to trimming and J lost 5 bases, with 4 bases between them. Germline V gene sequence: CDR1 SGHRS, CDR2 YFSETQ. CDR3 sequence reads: CASSLDGDTQYF. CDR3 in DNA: TGCGCCAGCAGCTTGGACGGAGATACGCAGTATTTT.

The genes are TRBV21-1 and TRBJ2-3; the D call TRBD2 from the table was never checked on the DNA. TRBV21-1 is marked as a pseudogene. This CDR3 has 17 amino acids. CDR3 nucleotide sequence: TGTGCCAGCAGCCAAGATAAACGGGAATGCGTCACAGATACGCAGTATTTT. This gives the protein CASSQDKRECVTDTQYF.

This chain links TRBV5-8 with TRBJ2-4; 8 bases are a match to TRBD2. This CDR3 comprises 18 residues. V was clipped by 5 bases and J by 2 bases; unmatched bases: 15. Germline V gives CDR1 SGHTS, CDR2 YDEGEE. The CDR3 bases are TGTGCCAGCAGTGTTGATTTGGCAGCGGGAGTAACCAAAAACATTCAGTACTTC. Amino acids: CASSVDLAAGVTKNIQYF.

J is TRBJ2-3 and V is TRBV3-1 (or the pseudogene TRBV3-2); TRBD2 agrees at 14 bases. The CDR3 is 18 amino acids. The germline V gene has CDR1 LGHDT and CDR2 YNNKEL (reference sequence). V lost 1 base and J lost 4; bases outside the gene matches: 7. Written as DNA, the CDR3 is TGTGCCAGCAGCCAAGTTCGCGGGACTAGCGGGAGTGCAGATACGCAGTATTTT. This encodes CASSQVRGTSGSADTQYF.

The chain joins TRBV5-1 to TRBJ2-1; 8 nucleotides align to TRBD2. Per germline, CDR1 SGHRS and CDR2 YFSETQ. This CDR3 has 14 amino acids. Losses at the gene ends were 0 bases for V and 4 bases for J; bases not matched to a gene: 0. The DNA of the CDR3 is TGCGCCAGCAGCTTGGCTAGCGGGTACAATGAGCAGTTCTTC. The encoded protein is CASSLASGYNEQFF.

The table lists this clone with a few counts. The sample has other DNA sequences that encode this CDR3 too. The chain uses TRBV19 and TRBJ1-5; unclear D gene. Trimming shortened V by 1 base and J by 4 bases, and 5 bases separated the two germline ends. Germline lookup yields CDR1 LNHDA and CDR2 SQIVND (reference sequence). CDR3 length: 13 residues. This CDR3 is CASSIGGNQPQHF. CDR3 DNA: TGTGCCAGTAGTATAGGCGGAAATCAGCCCCAGCATTTT.

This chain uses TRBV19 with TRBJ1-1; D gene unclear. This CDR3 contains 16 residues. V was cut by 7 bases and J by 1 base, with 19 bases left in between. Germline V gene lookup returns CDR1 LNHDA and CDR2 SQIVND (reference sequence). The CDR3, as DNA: TGTGCCAGTAATCCCCTTACAAGCAGGCCGAACACTGAAGCTTTCTTT. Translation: CASNPLTSRPNTEAFF.

CDR3 in amino acids: CASRPSGRAYEQYF. CDR3 DNA: TGTGCCAGCAGGCCTAGCGGGAGGGCCTACGAGCAGTACTTC. The genes are TRBV2 and TRBJ2-7, with 12 bases fitting TRBD2. The CDR3 has 14 residues. Losses at the gene ends were 6 bases for V and 2 bases for J; bases not matched to a gene: 2. The germline V gene encodes CDR1 SNHLY and CDR2 FYNNEI.

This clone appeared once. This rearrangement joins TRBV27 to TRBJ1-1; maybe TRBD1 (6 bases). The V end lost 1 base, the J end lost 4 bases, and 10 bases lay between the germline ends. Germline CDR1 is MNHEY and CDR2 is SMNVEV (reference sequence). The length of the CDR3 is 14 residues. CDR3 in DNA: TGTGCCAGCAGTTTATTCAGGGGATTCACTGAAGCTTTCTTT. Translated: CASSLFRGFTEAFF.

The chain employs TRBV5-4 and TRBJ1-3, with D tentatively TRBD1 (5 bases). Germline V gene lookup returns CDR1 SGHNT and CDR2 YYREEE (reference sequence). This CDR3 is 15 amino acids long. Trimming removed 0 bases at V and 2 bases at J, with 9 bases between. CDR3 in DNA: TGTGCCAGCAGCTTGGGGGGCTTTGCTGGAAACACCATATATTTT. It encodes CASSLGGFAGNTIYF.

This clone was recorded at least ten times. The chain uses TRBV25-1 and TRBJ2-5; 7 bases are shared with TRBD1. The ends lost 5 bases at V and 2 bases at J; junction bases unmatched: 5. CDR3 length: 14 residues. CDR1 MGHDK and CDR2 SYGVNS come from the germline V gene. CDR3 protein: CASSPGQEQETQYF. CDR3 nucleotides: TGTGCCAGCAGTCCCGGACAGGAGCAAGAGACCCAGTACTTC.

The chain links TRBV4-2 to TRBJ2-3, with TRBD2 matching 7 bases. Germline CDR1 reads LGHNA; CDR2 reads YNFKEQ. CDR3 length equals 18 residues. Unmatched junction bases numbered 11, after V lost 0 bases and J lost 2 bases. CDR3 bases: TGTGCCAGCAGCCAAGATAAAAAGGCGGGAGCGTCCACAGATACGCAGTATTTT. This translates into CASSQDKKAGASTDTQYF.

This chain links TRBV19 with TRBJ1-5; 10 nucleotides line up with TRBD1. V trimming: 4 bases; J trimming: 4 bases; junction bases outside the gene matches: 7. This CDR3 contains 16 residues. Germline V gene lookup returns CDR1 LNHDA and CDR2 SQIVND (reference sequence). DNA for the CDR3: TGTGCCAGTAGTACCGAGGGACAGGGGTGGAATCAGCCCCAGCATTTT. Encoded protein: CASSTEGQGWNQPQHF.

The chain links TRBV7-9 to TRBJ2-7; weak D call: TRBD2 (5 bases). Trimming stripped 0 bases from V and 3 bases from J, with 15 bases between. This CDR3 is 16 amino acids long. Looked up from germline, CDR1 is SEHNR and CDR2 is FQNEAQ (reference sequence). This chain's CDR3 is CASSLASGNLDYEQYF. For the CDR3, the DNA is TGTGCCAGCAGCTTAGCGTCCGGGAACCTCGACTACGAGCAGTACTTC.

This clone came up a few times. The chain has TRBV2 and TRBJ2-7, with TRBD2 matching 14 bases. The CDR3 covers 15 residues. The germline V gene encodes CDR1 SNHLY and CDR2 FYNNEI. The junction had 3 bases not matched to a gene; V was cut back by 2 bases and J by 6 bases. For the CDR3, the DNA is TGTGCCAGCAGTGAAAGACTAGCGGGAGGGAGCGAGCAGTACTTC. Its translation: CASSERLAGGSEQYF.

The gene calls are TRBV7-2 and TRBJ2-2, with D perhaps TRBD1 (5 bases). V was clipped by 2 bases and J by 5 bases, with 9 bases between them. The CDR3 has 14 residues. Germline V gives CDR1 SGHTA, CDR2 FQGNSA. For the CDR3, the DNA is TGTGCCAGCAGCTTAAAGGGGCCGACCGGGGAGCTGTTTTTT. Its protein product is CASSLKGPTGELFF.

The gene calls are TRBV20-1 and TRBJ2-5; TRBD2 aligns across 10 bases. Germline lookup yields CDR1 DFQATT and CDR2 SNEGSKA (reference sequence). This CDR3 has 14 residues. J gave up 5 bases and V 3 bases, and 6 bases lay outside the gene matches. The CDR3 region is CSASPSGRYETQYF. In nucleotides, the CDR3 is TGCAGTGCTAGTCCTAGCGGGAGATATGAGACCCAGTACTTC.

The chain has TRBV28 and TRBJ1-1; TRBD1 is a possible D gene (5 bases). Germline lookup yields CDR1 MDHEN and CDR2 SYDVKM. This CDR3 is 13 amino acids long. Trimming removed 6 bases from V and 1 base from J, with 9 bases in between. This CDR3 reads CASSGTPNTEAFF. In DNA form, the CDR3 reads TGTGCCAGCAGCGGGACTCCGAACACTGAAGCTTTCTTT.

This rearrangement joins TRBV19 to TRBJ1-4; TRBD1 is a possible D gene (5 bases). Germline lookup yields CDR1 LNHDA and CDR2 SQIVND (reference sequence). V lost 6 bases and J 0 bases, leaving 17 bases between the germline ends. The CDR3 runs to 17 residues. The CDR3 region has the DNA TGTGCCAGTAGCGTAGTAGGGGCCCTTTCAACTAATGAAAAACTGTTTTTT. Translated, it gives CASSVVGALSTNEKLFF.

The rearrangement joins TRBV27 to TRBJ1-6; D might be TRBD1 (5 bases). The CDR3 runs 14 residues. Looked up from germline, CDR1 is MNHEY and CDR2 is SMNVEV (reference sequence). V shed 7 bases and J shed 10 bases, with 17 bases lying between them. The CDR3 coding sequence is TGTGCCAGCACTTCCCGAGTGGGGCTCTCACCCCTCCACTTT. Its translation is CASTSRVGLSPLHF.

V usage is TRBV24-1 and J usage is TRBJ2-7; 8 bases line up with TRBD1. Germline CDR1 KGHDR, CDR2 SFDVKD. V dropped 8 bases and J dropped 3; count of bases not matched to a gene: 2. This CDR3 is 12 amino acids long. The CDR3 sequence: CATTGQGYEQYF. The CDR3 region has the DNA TGTGCCACCACCGGACAGGGCTACGAGCAGTACTTC.

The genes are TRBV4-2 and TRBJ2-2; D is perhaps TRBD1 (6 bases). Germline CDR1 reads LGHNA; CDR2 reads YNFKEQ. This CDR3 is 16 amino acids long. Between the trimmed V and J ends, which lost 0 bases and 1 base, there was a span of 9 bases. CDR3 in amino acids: CASSQDQGLNTGELFF. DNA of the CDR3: TGTGCCAGCAGCCAAGATCAGGGGTTGAACACCGGGGAGCTGTTTTTT.